One and the same sample provided the 26 T cell receptor beta chains below, sequenced in a study of T cells in localized non-small cell lung cancer. TCRdb's table, derived via immunoSEQ multiplex PCR, lists solely in-frame clones and lacks some. The sample has approximately 32,000 clones; about 80% are singletons. Sequencing used peripheral blood, obtained before any cancer treatment. Every receptor here comes from a male donor aged 60 or over with stage III squamous cell lung carcinoma.

The chain employs TRBV6-5 and TRBJ1-3; D not certain. The germline V gene encodes CDR1 MNHEY and CDR2 SVGAGI. Trimming cost V 11 bases and J 3 bases, with 14 bases left between them. The CDR3 contains 13 residues. For the CDR3, the DNA is TGTGCCGCCTGGGCCAGCGGTGGAAACACCATATATTTT. Translation: CAAWASGGNTIYF.

V usage is TRBV30 and J usage is TRBJ2-1; D unresolved. In germline, CDR1 is GTSNPN, CDR2 SVGIG (reference sequence). Trimming left V 3 bases short and J 3 bases short, with 6 bases between. There are 12 residues in the CDR3. DNA of the CDR3: TGTGCCTGGAGGGAAAGCTACAATGAGCAGTTCTTC. As protein: CAWRESYNEQFF.

This clone appeared a few times. This chain uses TRBV5-4 with TRBJ2-1; 8 nucleotides align to TRBD2. There are 15 residues in the CDR3. Germline trimming cut 4 bases from V and 1 base from J; bases unmatched to any gene: 4. Germline V gene data show CDR1 as SGHNT and CDR2 as YYREEE (reference sequence). CDR3 DNA sequence: TGTGCCAGCAGCCAAACTAGCGGTTCCTACAATGAGCAGTTCTTC. Translation: CASSQTSGSYNEQFF.

This chain joins TRBV6-5 and TRBJ2-7, with 11 bases identical to TRBD2. CDR3 length: 15 residues. V was pared by 4 bases and J by 4 bases, with 6 bases of the junction left unmatched. Looked up from germline, CDR1 is MNHEY and CDR2 is SVGAGI. The CDR3 sequence: CASSSSGLAEYEQYF. The CDR3, as DNA: TGTGCCAGCAGTTCCTCGGGACTAGCGGAGTACGAGCAGTACTTC.

V gene TRBV28 combines with J gene TRBJ2-7; D gene uncertain. Germline values: CDR1 MDHEN, CDR2 SYDVKM. The V and J ends lost 2 bases and 3 bases respectively, with 5 bases between them. The CDR3 is 12 amino acids. The CDR3 coding sequence is TGTGCCAGCAGTTTAAAATACTACGAGCAGTACTTC. This encodes CASSLKYYEQYF.

The chain has TRBV6-1 and TRBJ2-7; D unclear. The CDR3 totals 15 residues. The ends were cut back, 2 bases at V and 2 bases at J, with 13 bases in the middle. Germline assignment: CDR1 MNHNS and CDR2 SASEGT. In DNA, the CDR3 is TGTGCCAGCAGTGAATATGGCCCCAACCCCTACGAGCAGTACTTC. This codes for CASSEYGPNPYEQYF.

The J gene is TRBJ1-1, the V gene TRBV19; weak D call: TRBD1 (5 bases). The CDR3 loop spans 13 amino acids. V was shortened by 7 bases and J by 6 bases, with 15 bases between the two germline ends. Germline lookup yields CDR1 LNHDA and CDR2 SQIVND (reference sequence). The CDR3 DNA follows: TGTGCCAGTACCCCAGGGTTGACCGCTGAAGCTTTCTTT. This translates into CASTPGLTAEAFF. The variable domain in full, completed from reference TRBV19 and TRBJ1-1, reads DGGITQSPKYLFRKEGQNVTLSCEQNLNHDAMYWYRQDPGQGLRLIYYSQIVNDFQKGDIAEGYSVSREKKESFPLTVTSAQKNPTAFYLCASTPGLTAEAFFGQGTRLTVV.

This sequence joins TRBV9 and TRBJ2-3; the D is unclear. The CDR3 runs 14 residues. Trimming cost V 4 bases and J 0 bases, with 9 bases left between them. CDR1 and CDR2 (germline): SGDLS, YYNGEE. CDR3 sequence (DNA): TGTGCCAGCAGCCCCCTGATCAGCACAGATACGCAGTATTTT. It is translated as CASSPLISTDTQYF.

The chain uses TRBV5-1 and TRBJ2-1; possible D gene TRBD1, 6 bases. Germline V gives CDR1 SGHRS, CDR2 YFSETQ. V lost 4 bases and J lost 5, with 10 bases in between. CDR3 length equals 13 residues. The CDR3 here is CASSQDSHNEQFF. The CDR3 region has the DNA TGCGCCAGCAGCCAGGACAGCCACAATGAGCAGTTCTTC.

This sequence joins TRBV2 and TRBJ2-1, with D tentatively TRBD1 (7 bases). V lost 4 bases to trimming and J lost 5 bases, with 15 bases between them. CDR1 is SNHLY, CDR2 FYNNEI, per germline. CDR3 length: 15 residues. The CDR3 sequence is CASSGWQGGNNEQFF. Here the CDR3 DNA reads TGTGCCAGCAGTGGATGGCAGGGGGGAAACAATGAGCAGTTCTTC. Combining the CDR3 with reference TRBV2 and TRBJ2-1 gives the whole variable domain EPEVTQTPSHQVTQMGQEVILRCVPISNHLYFYWYRQILGQKVEFLVSFYNNEISEKSEIFDDQFSVERPDGSNFTLKIRSTKLEDSAMYFCASSGWQGGNNEQFFGPGTRLTVL.

The CDR3 sequence is CASSSNIAPTYEQYF. CDR3 sequence (DNA): TGTGCCAGCAGCTCTAATATTGCCCCTACCTACGAGCAGTACTTC. The chain joins TRBV7-2 to TRBJ2-7; no clear D. This CDR3 contains 15 residues. Trimming removed 4 bases from V and 2 bases from J, with 15 bases in between. Germline CDR1 reads SGHTA; CDR2 reads FQGNSA.

V is TRBV9 and J is TRBJ1-3; TRBD1 is a possible D gene (6 bases). The CDR3 has 16 amino acids. The V end lost 1 base, the J end lost 4 bases, and 15 bases lay between the germline ends. Germline assignment: CDR1 SGDLS and CDR2 YYNGEE. The CDR3 DNA follows: TGTGCCAGCAGCGTATCCGATAACAGGGCCGGAAACACCATATATTTT. Protein product: CASSVSDNRAGNTIYF.

This clone has only a few counts. The genes are TRBV5-1 and TRBJ2-1; 12 bases are a match to TRBD2. Germline V gene data show CDR1 as SGHRS and CDR2 as YFSETQ. This CDR3 is built from 17 residues. V shed 4 bases and J 8 bases; nucleotides not matched to a gene: 13. The CDR3 DNA sequence: TGCGCCAGCAGCCTAACACCGACTAGCGGGAGTAGGGATGAGCAGTTCTTC. Amino acid sequence: CASSLTPTSGSRDEQFF.

This chain uses TRBV7-9 with TRBJ1-5, with 7 bases that match TRBD1. This CDR3 has 14 residues. The junction had 5 bases not matched to a gene; V was cut back by 5 bases and J by 4 bases. The germline CDR1 and CDR2 sequences are SEHNR and FQNEAQ (reference sequence). Here the CDR3 reads CASSLGQANQPQHF. The CDR3 nucleotides read TGTGCCAGCAGCCTCGGACAGGCAAATCAGCCCCAGCATTTT. The variable domain in full, with the rest retrieved from reference TRBV7-9 and TRBJ1-5, is DTGVSQNPRHKITKRGQNVTFRCDPISEHNRLYWYRQTLGQGPEFLTYFQNEAQLEKSRLLSDRFSAERPKGSFSTLEIQRTEQGDSAMYLCASSLGQANQPQHFGDGTRLSIL.

The sample holds one count of this clone. The J gene is TRBJ1-1, the V gene TRBV28; D is perhaps TRBD1 (5 bases). CDR1 is MDHEN and CDR2 is SYDVKM in the germline V gene. V lost 4 bases to trimming and J lost 5 bases, with 17 bases between them. The CDR3 has 15 residues. The CDR3 DNA sequence: TGTGCCAGCAGTTCCGGGGGGAATAGGAGAACTGAAGCTTTCTTT. Translation: CASSSGGNRRTEAFF.

This chain uses TRBV30 with TRBJ1-3; no firm D call. Germline V gene data show CDR1 as GTSNPN and CDR2 as SVGIG (reference sequence). The CDR3 loop spans 16 amino acids. V shed 0 bases and J shed 2 bases, with 14 bases lying between them. The CDR3 DNA reads TGTGCCTGGAGTGTAGATTCTACCACTCCTGGAAACACCATATATTTT. As protein: CAWSVDSTTPGNTIYF.

The genes are TRBV7-2 and TRBJ1-5; tentatively, D is TRBD1 (5 bases). The CDR3 extends over 15 amino acids. Trimming shortened V by 6 bases and J by 2 bases, and 14 bases separated the two germline ends. CDR1 is SGHTA, CDR2 FQGNSA, per germline. The CDR3 is CASSRDLAGNQPQHF. CDR3 DNA: TGTGCCAGCAGTCGGGACCTGGCGGGCAATCAGCCCCAGCATTTT.

The rearrangement links TRBV27 to TRBJ2-7, with TRBD1 matching 7 bases. Germline trimming cut 6 bases from V and 2 bases from J; bases unmatched to any gene: 7. Looked up from germline, CDR1 is MNHEY and CDR2 is SMNVEV (reference sequence). This CDR3 region has 14 residues. CDR3 coding DNA: TGTGCCAGCAGAGCGACAGGGTTCCCCTACGAGCAGTACTTC. It translates to CASRATGFPYEQYF.

In its sample, this clone was seen a few times. The V call is TRBV19, the J call TRBJ1-5; no clear D. CDR1 is LNHDA, CDR2 SQIVND, per germline (reference sequence). The CDR3 runs to 16 residues. V was cut by 3 bases and J by 4 bases, with 16 bases left in between. The DNA for the CDR3 is TGTGCCAGTAGTATTAGTTCTTACGGGGAAAATCAGCCCCAGCATTTT. This encodes CASSISSYGENQPQHF.

This CDR3 reads CASSQEGSNQPQHF. CDR3 bases: TGTGCCAGCAGCCAAGAAGGGAGCAATCAGCCCCAGCATTTT. The rearrangement links TRBV4-2 to TRBJ1-5; D unclear. The CDR3 covers 14 residues. CDR1 LGHNA and CDR2 YNFKEQ come from the germline V gene. Trimming took off 0 bases at V and 1 base at J, with 4 bases between the two ends.

For the CDR3, the DNA is TGTGCCAGCGCCCGGGACAGGCTGAGCACAGATACGCAGTATTTT. As protein: CASARDRLSTDTQYF. The chain uses TRBV7-8 and TRBJ2-3; 8 bases align to TRBD1. V lost 8 bases and J lost 0; bases outside the gene matches: 7. The CDR3 contains 15 residues. Germline V gene data show CDR1 as SGHVS and CDR2 as FQNEAQ. Using reference TRBV7-8 and TRBJ2-3 for the parts outside the CDR3, the full variable domain is GAGVSQSPRYKVAKRGQDVALRCDPISGHVSLFWYQQALGQGPEFLTYFQNEAQLDKSGLPSDRFFAERPEGSVSTLKIQRTQQEDSAVYLCASARDRLSTDTQYFGPGTRLTVL.

The rearrangement joins TRBV30 to TRBJ1-1, with a tentative D call TRBD1 (5 bases). This CDR3 has 14 residues. V lost 3 bases to trimming and J lost 1 base, with 12 bases between them. Per germline, CDR1 GTSNPN and CDR2 SVGIG (reference sequence). The CDR3 is CAWSLQGSNTEAFF. DNA for the CDR3: TGTGCCTGGAGCCTCCAGGGTTCGAACACTGAAGCTTTCTTT.

The gene calls are TRBV5-1 and TRBJ1-1; 9 bases align to TRBD1. CDR3 size: 19 residues. Per the germline V gene, CDR1 is SGHRS and CDR2 is YFSETQ. The junction had 19 bases not matched to a gene; V was cut back by 3 bases and J by 4 bases. The CDR3 DNA reads TGCGCCAGCAGCTCCGACCCTTCCGGACAGGGGAAACGAGGCACTGAAGCTTTCTTT. Its translation: CASSSDPSGQGKRGTEAFF.

The chain combines TRBV10-3 with TRBJ2-7; TRBD2 is a possible D gene (6 bases). The V end lost 0 bases, the J end lost 6 bases, and 21 bases lay between the germline ends. Germline V gene data show CDR1 as ENHRY and CDR2 as SYGVKD. The length of the CDR3 is 17 residues. The CDR3 loop is CAISESLLDRRGGEQYF. The CDR3, as DNA: TGTGCCATCAGTGAGTCCCTATTAGACCGTAGGGGAGGCGAGCAGTACTTC.

The chain carries TRBV7-9 and TRBJ1-3; D possibly corresponds to TRBD1 (6 bases). V was pared by 5 bases and J by 2 bases, with 19 bases between. The V gene's germline CDR1 is SEHNR and CDR2 FQNEAQ (reference sequence). The CDR3 consists of 17 residues. CDR3 region: CASSRGNWGGTGNTIYF. CDR3 DNA: TGTGCCAGCAGCAGGGGTAATTGGGGGGGCACTGGAAACACCATATATTTT.

This chain connects TRBV25-1 to TRBJ2-5; D is uncertain. CDR1 and CDR2 (germline): MGHDK, SYGVNS. This CDR3 has 15 residues. Trimming removed 4 bases at V and 5 bases at J, with 17 bases between. The CDR3 region has the DNA TGTGCCAGCAGTGGTTCGACTCCCAGAGAGGAGACCCAGTACTTC. It is translated as CASSGSTPREETQYF.